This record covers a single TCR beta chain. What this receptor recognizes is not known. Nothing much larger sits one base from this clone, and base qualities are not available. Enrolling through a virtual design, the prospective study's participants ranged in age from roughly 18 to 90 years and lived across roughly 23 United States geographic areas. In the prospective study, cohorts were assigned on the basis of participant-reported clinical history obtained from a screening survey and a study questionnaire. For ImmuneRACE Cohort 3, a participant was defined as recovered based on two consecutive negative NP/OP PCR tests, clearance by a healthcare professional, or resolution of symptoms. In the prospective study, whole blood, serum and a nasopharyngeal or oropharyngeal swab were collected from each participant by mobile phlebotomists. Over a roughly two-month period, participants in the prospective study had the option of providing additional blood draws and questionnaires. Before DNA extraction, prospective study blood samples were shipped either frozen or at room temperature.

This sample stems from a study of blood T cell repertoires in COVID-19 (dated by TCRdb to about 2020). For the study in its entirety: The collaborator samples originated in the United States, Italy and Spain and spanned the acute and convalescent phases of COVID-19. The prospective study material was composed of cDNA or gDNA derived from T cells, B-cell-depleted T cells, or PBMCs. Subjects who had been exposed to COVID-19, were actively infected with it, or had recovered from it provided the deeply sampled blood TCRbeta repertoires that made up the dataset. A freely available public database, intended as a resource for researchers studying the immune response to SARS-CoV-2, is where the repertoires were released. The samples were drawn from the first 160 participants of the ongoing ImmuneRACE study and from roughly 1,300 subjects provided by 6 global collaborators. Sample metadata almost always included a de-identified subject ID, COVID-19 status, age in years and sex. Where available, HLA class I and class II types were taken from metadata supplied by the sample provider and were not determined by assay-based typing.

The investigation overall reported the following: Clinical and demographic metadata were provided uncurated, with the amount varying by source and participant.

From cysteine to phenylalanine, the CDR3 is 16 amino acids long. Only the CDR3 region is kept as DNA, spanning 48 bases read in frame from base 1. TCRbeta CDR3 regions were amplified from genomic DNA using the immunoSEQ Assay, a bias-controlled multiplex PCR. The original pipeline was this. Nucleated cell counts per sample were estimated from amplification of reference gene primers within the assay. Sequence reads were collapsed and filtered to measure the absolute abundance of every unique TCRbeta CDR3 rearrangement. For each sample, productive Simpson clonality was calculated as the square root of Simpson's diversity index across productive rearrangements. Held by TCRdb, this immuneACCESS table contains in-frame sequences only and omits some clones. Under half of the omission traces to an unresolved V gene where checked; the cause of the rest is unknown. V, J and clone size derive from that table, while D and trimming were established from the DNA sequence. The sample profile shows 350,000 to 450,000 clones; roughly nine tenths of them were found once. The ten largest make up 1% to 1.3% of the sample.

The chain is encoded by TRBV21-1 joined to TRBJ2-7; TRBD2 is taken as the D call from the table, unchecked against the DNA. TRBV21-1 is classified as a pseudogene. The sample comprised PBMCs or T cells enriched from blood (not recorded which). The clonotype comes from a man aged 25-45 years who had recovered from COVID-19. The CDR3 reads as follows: CASSKAAWRRPREQYF. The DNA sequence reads TGTGCCAGCAGCAAAGCGGCCTGGCGGAGGCCGCGGGAGCAGTACTTC.